The T cell receptor (beta chain) under discussion was sequenced for a study of T cell responses to AZD1222 COVID-19 vaccine. As for this clone: Its antigen is still unknown.

Findings of the study overall: Among the donors, most were white British and more were female, and clonal diversity was possibly underestimated. Per reports, nearly half of all spike-specific TCRs target regions that are unmutated in variants.

Repertoires were generated with immunoSEQ multiplex PCR, while TCRdb's copy carries only in-frame clones and drops some. The table has about 260,000 clones, over 85% seen once. J lost 5 bases, V lost 5 bases, and 7 bases had no gene match. The germline V gene has CDR1 SGHTA and CDR2 FQGTGA. The CDR3 consists of 15 residues. This chain joins TRBV7-3 and TRBJ2-3; 10 nucleotides align to TRBD2. Specimen: peripheral blood, collected on day 0 of AZD1222 vaccination. This sequence was found in an adult in good health. The CDR3 reads CASSRGTSDKDTQYF. Written as DNA, the CDR3 is TGTGCCAGCAGCCGTGGGACTAGCGATAAAGATACGCAGTATTTT.